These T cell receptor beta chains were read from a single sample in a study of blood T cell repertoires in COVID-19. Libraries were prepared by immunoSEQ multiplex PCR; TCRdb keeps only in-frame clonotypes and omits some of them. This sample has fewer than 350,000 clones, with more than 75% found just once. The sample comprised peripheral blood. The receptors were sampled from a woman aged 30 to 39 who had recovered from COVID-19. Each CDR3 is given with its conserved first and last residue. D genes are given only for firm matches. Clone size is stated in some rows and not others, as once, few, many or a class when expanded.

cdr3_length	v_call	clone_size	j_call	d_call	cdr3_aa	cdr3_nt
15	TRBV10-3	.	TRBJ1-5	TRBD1	CAISESTGTDQPQHF	TGTGCCATCAGTGAGTCGACAGGGACCGATCAGCCCCAGCATTTT
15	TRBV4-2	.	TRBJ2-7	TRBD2	CASSQGLQSSYEQYF	TGTGCCAGCAGCCAGGGACTACAGAGCTCCTACGAGCAGTACTTC
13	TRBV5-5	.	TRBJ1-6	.	CASTWTGDSPLHF	TGTGCCAGCACGTGGACGGGGGACTCACCCCTCCACTTT
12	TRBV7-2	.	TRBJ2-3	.	CASSSLVQTQYF	TGTGCCAGCAGCTCCCTCGTTCAGACGCAGTATTTT
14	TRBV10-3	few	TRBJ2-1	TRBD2	CAITGTSGNNEQFF	TGTGCCATTACGGGGACTAGCGGGAACAATGAGCAGTTCTTC
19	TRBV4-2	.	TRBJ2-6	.	CASSLSRGLSSSGANVLTF	TGTGCCAGCAGCCTCTCCCGGGGTTTATCAAGCTCTGGGGCCAACGTCCTGACTTTC
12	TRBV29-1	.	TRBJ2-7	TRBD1	CSVSRDRDRQYF	TGCAGCGTTTCCCGGGACAGGGATAGGCAGTACTTC
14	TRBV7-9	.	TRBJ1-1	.	CASSVRGGVPKAFF	TGTGCCAGCAGCGTACGAGGGGGGGTTCCTAAAGCTTTCTTT
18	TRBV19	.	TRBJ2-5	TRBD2	CASSISFSSGGSQETQYF	TGTGCCAGTAGTATTTCTTTTTCTAGCGGGGGAAGCCAAGAGACCCAGTACTTC
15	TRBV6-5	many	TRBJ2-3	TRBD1	CASSRYRGLADTQYF	TGTGCCAGCAGTAGGTACAGGGGGCTAGCAGATACGCAGTATTTT
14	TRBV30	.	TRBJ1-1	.	CAWTGGIQNTEAFF	TGTGCCTGGACCGGGGGAATCCAGAACACTGAAGCTTTCTTT
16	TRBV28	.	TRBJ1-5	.	CASSLEDYYSNQPQHF	TGTGCCAGTAGTTTGGAGGACTATTATAGCAATCAGCCCCAGCATTTT
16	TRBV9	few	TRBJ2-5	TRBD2	CASSVGGTSGRETQYF	TGTGCCAGCAGCGTAGGGGGGACTAGCGGGAGAGAGACCCAGTACTTC
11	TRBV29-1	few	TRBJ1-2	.	CSVRGQDGYTF	TGCAGCGTGAGAGGACAAGACGGCTACACCTTC
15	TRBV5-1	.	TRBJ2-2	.	CASSFQVANTGELFF	TGCGCCAGCAGCTTCCAGGTCGCGAACACCGGGGAGCTGTTTTTT
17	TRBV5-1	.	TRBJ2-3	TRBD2	CASSPFRTSGSTDTQYF	TGCGCCAGCAGCCCCTTCCGGACTAGCGGATCCACAGATACGCAGTATTTT
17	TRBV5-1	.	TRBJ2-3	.	CASGPGQGFYGTDTQYF	TGCGCCAGCGGTCCAGGGCAGGGCTTCTACGGCACAGATACGCAGTATTTT